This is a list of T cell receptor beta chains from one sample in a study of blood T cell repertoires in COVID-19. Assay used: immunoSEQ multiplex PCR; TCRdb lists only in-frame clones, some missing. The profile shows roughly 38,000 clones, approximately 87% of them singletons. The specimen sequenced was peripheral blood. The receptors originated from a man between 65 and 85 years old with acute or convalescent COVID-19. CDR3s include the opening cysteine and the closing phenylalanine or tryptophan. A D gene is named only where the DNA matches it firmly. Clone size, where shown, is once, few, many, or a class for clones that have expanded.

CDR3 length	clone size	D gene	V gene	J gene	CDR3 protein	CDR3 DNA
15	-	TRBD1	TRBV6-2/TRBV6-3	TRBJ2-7	CASSHRGPPYYEQYF	TGTGCCAGCAGCCACAGGGGGCCCCCCTACTACGAGCAGTACTTC
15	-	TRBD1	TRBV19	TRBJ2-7	CASSRSGTGGLEQYF	TGTGCCAGTAGTAGAAGCGGGACAGGGGGCCTCGAGCAGTACTTC
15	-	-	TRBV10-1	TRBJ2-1	CANILSGSSYNEQFF	TGCGCCAACATACTTAGCGGAAGCTCCTACAATGAGCAGTTCTTC
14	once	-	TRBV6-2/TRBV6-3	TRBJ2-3	CASSLLLTTDTQYF	TGTGCCAGCAGCCTCCTGCTAACCACAGATACGCAGTATTTT
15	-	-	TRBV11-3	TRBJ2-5	CASSLRAGLLETQYF	TGTGCCAGCAGCTTAAGGGCGGGGTTGTTGGAGACCCAGTACTTC
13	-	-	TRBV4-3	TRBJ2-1	CASSQVNRGEQFF	TGCGCCAGCAGCCAAGTAAATAGGGGTGAGCAGTTCTTC
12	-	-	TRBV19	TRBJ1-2	CASSIGDYGYTF	TGTGCCAGTAGTATAGGAGACTATGGCTACACCTTC
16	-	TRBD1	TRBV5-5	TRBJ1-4	CASSSTRQGVNEKLFF	TGTGCCAGCAGCTCGACCCGACAGGGAGTTAATGAAAAACTGTTTTTT
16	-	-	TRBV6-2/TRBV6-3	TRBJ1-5	CASSYLRGRNNQPQHF	TGTGCCAGCAGTTACCTAAGAGGTCGTAACAATCAGCCCCAGCATTTT
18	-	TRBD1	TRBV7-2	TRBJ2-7	CASSLFRAGGIGSYEQYF	TGTGCCAGCAGCTTATTCCGGGCAGGGGGCATCGGCTCCTACGAGCAGTACTTC
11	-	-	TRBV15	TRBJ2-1	CATSGYNEQFF	TGTGCCACATCCGGGTACAATGAGCAGTTCTTC
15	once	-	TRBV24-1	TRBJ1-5	CATSADSLAPQPQHF	TGTGCCACCAGTGCTGACAGTTTAGCTCCTCAGCCCCAGCATTTT
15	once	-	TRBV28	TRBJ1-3	CASSPGTNNGNTIYF	TGTGCCAGCAGTCCCGGGACAAATAATGGAAACACCATATATTTT
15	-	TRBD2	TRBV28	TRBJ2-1	CASSPATSSTNEQFF	TGTGCCAGCAGTCCAGCGACTAGCTCCACCAATGAGCAGTTCTTC
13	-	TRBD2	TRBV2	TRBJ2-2	CAIQREGRGELFF	TGTGCCATACAGCGGGAGGGCCGGGGGGAGCTGTTTTTT
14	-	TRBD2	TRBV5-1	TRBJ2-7	CASSLSLAGDEQYF	TGCGCCAGCAGCTTGAGCCTAGCGGGAGACGAGCAGTACTTC
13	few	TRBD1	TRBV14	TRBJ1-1	CASRQGIKTEAFF	TGTGCCAGCCGACAGGGAATAAAAACTGAAGCTTTCTTT
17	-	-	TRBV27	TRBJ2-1	CASSLSFRLENGNEQFF	TGTGCCAGCAGTTTGAGTTTTCGTCTAGAAAACGGCAATGAGCAGTTCTTC
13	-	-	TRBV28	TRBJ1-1	CASLGTPNTEAFF	TGTGCCAGCCTTGGGACTCCGAACACTGAAGCTTTCTTT
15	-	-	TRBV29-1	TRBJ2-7	CSVGLYSDYSYEQYF	TGCAGCGTTGGGCTTTACTCGGACTACTCCTACGAGCAGTACTTC
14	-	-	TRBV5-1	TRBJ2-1	CASSLGSAYNEQFF	TGCGCCAGCAGCTTGGGCAGCGCATACAATGAGCAGTTCTTC
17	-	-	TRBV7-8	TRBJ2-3	CASSFSSGHRVIDTQYF	TGTGCCAGCAGCTTCTCCTCCGGCCACAGGGTTATAGATACGCAGTATTTT
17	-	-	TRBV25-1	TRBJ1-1	CASSDEAVQFQDTEAFF	TGTGCCAGCAGTGATGAAGCGGTACAGTTCCAGGACACTGAAGCTTTCTTT
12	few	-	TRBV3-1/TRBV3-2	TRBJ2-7	CASSSSSYEQYF	TGTGCCAGCAGCTCCAGCTCCTACGAGCAGTACTTC
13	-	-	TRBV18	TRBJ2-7	CASSVGAFYEQYF	TGTGCCAGCTCAGTGGGGGCCTTTTACGAGCAGTACTTC
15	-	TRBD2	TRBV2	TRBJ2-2	CASSLSGSDTGELFF	TGTGCCAGCTCCCTTAGCGGGAGCGACACCGGGGAGCTGTTTTTT
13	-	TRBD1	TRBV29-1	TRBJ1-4	CSVGDSLGEKLFF	TGCAGCGTGGGGGACAGTTTGGGCGAAAAACTGTTTTTT
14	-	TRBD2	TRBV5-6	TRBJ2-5	CASSSGLAGETQYF	TGTGCCAGCAGCTCCGGACTAGCGGGAGAGACCCAGTACTTC
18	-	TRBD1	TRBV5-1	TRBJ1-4	CASTDWPLTGGGNEKLFF	TGCGCCAGTACCGACTGGCCCCTTACAGGGGGCGGTAATGAAAAACTGTTTTTT
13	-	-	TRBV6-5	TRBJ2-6	CASSLLGANVLTF	TGTGCCAGCAGCCTCCTAGGGGCCAACGTCCTGACTTTC
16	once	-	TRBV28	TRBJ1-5	CASSPGGSLGNQPQHF	TGTGCCAGCAGTCCCGGGGGGTCTTTGGGCAATCAGCCCCAGCATTTT
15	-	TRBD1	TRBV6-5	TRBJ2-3	CASSYSGTGTDTQYF	TGTGCCAGCAGTTACTCCGGGACAGGGACAGATACGCAGTATTTT
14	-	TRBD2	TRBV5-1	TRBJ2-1	CASSLGLAGREQFF	TGCGCCAGCAGCTTGGGACTAGCGGGAAGGGAGCAGTTCTTC
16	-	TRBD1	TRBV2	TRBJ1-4	CASSGGQGSTNEKLFF	TGTGCCAGCAGTGGAGGACAGGGGTCAACTAATGAAAAACTGTTTTTT
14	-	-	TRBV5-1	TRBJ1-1	CASSFTPGDTEAFF	TGCGCCAGCAGCTTCACCCCAGGTGACACTGAAGCTTTCTTT
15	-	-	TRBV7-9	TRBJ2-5	CASSLHLLDQETQYF	TGTGCCAGCAGCTTACATCTTCTAGACCAAGAGACCCAGTACTTC
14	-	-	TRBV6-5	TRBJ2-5	CASGLQGRQETQYF	TGTGCCAGCGGATTACAGGGAAGGCAAGAGACCCAGTACTTC
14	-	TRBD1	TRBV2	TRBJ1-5	CASSWDSRSGPQHF	TGTGCCAGCAGTTGGGACAGCCGGTCCGGGCCCCAGCATTTT
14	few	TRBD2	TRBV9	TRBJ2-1	CASSGAGVDNEQFF	TGTGCCAGCAGCGGAGCGGGGGTGGACAATGAGCAGTTCTTC
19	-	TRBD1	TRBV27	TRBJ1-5	CASSFSAPRRGPDNQPQHF	TGTGCCAGCAGTTTCTCAGCCCCCCGCAGGGGGCCCGATAATCAGCCCCAGCATTTT
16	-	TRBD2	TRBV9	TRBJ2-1	CASSVAEGAGVAEQFF	TGTGCCAGCAGCGTAGCAGAAGGAGCGGGAGTGGCTGAGCAGTTCTTC
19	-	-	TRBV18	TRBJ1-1	CASSPGADRASTMNTEAFF	TGTGCCAGCTCACCAGGGGCGGATCGAGCCTCCACCATGAACACTGAAGCTTTCTTT
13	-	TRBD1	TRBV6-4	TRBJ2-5	CASSATGLETQYF	TGTGCCAGCAGCGCGACAGGGTTGGAGACCCAGTACTTC
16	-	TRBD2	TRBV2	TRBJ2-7	CASSEELAGGPDEQYF	TGTGCCAGCAGTGAAGAACTAGCGGGAGGGCCTGACGAGCAGTACTTC
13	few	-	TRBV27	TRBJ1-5	CASGYLGGQPQHF	TGTGCCAGCGGTTACCTAGGGGGACAGCCCCAGCATTTT
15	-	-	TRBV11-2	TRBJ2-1	CASSSTGVGDNEQFF	TGTGCCAGCAGCTCAACGGGAGTAGGCGACAATGAGCAGTTCTTC
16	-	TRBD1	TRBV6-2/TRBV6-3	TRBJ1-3	CASSYAGQTSGNTIYF	TGTGCCAGCAGTTACGCGGGACAGACCTCTGGAAACACCATATATTTT
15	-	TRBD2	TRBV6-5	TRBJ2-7	CASRAGTSVSYEQYF	TGTGCCAGCAGGGCCGGGACTAGCGTATCCTACGAGCAGTACTTC
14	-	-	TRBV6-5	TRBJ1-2	CASRTGLNFYGYTF	TGTGCCAGCAGAACAGGGTTAAACTTCTATGGCTACACCTTC